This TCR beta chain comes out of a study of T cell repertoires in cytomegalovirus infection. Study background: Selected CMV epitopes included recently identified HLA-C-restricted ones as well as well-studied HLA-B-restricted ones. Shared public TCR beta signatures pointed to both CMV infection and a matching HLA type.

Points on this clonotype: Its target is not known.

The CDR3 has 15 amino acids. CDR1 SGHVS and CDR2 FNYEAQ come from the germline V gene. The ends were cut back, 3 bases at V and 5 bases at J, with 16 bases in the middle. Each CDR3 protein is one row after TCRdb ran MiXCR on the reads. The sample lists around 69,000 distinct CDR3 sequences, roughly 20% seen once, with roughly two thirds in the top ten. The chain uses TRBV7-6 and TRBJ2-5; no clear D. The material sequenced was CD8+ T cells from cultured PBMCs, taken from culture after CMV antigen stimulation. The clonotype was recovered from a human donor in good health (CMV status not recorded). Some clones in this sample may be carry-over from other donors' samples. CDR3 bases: TGTGCCAGCAGCTTGCAGCCCCTCTCCGGGGAGACCCAGTACTTC. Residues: CASSLQPLSGETQYF.